What follows describes a single TCR beta chain. Its specificity is unknown. The data belong to a study of cytomegalovirus exposure and HLA in healthy donors. Trimming left V 7 bases short and J 7 bases short, with 16 bases between. The CDR3 is 13 amino acids. The germline gives CDR1 SEHNR, CDR2 FQNEAQ (reference sequence). General study findings and limits: In a later analysis, TCR beta V- and J-gene trimming showed a link to a missense DCLRE1C variant.

60 Vbeta and 13 Jbeta primers were used in PCR. Libraries were prepared by immunoSEQ multiplex PCR; TCRdb keeps only in-frame clonotypes and omits some of them. The data show approximately 270,000 clones, with over 70% seen just once and approximately 0.3% held by the top ten. This sequence originates from a girl aged 2-10 years in good health and CMV-seronegative. The chain couples TRBV7-9 to TRBJ1-2, with D hard to call. Sequencing was done on a sample of PBMCs. CDR3 in DNA: TGTGCCAGCACCCCGGCGCGGTGGGTTGGCTACACCTTC. As protein: CASTPARWVGYTF.